This record concerns one T cell receptor (beta chain) sequence. Per the authors' pipeline: Reference gene primers were amplified, and this amplification served to estimate nucleated cell counts. The protocol was immunoSEQ multiplex PCR, while the TCRdb copy is restricted to in-frame clones and leaves out a portion. V and J calls and clone size are copied from that table; D and trimming were computed from the DNA. The table records about 150,000 clones, 91% of them present only once. This sample is drawn from a study of blood T cell repertoires in COVID-19. Background on the study: Collection of acute and convalescent COVID-19 samples took place in the United States, Italy and Spain. PBMCs, B-cell-depleted T cells, or T cells were the source of the cDNA or gDNA that made up the material.

CDR1 is SGHTA and CDR2 is FQGNSA in the germline V gene. The CDR3 totals 15 residues. The V and J ends lost 4 bases and 5 bases respectively, with 14 bases between them. The sequencing input was peripheral blood. The source of this sequence is a man aged 50 to 60 with acute or convalescent COVID-19. The rearrangement links TRBV7-2 to TRBJ1-4; no definite D call. In DNA, the CDR3 is TGTGCCAGCAGCTCTCTGACGGGGTCAAATGAAAAACTGTTTTTT. Residues: CASSSLTGSNEKLFF.